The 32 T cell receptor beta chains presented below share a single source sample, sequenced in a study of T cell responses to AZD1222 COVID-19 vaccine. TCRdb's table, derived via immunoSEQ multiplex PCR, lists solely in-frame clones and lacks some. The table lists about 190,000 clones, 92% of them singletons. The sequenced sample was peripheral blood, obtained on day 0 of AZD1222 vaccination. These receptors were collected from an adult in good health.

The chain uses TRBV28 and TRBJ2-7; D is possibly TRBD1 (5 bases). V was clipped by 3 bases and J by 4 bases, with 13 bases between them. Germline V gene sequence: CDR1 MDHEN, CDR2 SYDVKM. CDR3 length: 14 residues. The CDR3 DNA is TGTGCCAGCAGTTTCCCCAGGGTGGGTTACGAGCAGTACTTC. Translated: CASSFPRVGYEQYF.

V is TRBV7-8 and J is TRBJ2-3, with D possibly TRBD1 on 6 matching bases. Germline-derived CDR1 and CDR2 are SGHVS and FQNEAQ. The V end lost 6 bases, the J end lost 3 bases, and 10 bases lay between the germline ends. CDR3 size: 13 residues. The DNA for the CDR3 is TGTGCCAGCAGTTACGACAGGACAGATACGCAGTATTTT. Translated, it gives CASSYDRTDTQYF.

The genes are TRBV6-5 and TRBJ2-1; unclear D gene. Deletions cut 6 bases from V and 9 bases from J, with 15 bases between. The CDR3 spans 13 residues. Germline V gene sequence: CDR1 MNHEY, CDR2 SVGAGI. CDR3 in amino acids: CASRGKGASEQFF. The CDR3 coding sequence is TGTGCCAGCAGGGGAAAGGGTGCATCTGAGCAGTTCTTC.

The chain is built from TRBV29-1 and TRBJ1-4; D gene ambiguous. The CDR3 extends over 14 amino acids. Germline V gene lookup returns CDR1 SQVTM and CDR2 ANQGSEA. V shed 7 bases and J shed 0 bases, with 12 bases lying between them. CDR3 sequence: CSGGDRATNEKLFF. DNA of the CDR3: TGCAGCGGCGGTGACCGGGCAACTAATGAAAAACTGTTTTTT. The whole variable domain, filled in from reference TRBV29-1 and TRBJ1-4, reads SAVISQKPSRDICQRGTSLTIQCQVDSQVTMMFWYRQQPGQSLTLIATANQGSEATYESGFVIDKFPISRPNLTFSTLTVSNMSPEDSSIYLCSGGDRATNEKLFFGSGTQLSVL.

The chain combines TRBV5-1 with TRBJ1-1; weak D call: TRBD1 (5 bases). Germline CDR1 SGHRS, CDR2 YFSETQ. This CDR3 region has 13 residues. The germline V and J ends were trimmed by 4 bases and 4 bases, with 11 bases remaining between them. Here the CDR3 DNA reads TGCGCCAGCAGCCTCAGGGTTGGCACTGAAGCTTTCTTT. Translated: CASSLRVGTEAFF.

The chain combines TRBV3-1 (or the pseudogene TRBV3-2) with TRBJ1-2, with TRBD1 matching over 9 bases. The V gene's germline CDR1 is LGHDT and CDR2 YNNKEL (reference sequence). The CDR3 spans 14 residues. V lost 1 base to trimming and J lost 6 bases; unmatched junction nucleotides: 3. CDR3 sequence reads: CASSQAGTGHGYTF. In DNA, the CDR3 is TGTGCCAGCAGCCAAGCCGGGACAGGGCATGGCTACACCTTC.

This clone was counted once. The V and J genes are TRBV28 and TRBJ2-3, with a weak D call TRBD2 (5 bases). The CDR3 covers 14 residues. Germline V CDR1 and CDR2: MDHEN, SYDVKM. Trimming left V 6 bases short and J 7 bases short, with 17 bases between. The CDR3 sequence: CASSTGGTKNTQYF. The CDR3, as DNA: TGTGCCAGCAGCACCGGAGGAACTAAAAATACGCAGTATTTT.

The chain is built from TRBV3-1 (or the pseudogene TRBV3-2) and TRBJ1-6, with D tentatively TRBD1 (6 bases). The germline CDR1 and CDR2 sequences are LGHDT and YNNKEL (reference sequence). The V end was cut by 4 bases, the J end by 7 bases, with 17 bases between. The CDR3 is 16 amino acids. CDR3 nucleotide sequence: TGTGCCAGCAGCCCCACGGCGGGGGCTCGAAATTCACCCCTCCACTTT. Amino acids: CASSPTAGARNSPLHF.

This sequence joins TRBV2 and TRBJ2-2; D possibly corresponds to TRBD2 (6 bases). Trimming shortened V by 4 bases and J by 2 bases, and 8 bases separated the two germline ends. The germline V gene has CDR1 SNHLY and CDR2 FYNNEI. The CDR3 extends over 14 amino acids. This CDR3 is CASSGRANTGELFF. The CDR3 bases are TGTGCCAGCAGTGGGAGGGCTAACACCGGGGAGCTGTTTTTT.

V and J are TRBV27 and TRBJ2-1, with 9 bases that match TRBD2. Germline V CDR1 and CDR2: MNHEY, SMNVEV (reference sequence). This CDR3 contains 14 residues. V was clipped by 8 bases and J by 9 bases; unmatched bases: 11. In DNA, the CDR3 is TGTGCCAGCGGGCGGGAGGGGGCGGGCAGTGAGCAGTTCTTC. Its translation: CASGREGAGSEQFF.

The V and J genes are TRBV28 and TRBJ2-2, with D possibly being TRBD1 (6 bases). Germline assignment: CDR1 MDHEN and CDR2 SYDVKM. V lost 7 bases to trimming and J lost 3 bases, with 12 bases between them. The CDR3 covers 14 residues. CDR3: CASKGTLHTGELFF. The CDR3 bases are TGTGCCAGCAAGGGGACATTACACACCGGGGAGCTGTTTTTT.

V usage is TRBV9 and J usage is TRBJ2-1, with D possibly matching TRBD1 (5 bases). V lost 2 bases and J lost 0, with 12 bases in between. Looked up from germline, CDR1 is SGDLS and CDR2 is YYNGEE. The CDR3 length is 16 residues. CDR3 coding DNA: TGTGCCAGCAGCGTTTGGGGCCAGAGCTCCTACAATGAGCAGTTCTTC. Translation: CASSVWGQSSYNEQFF.

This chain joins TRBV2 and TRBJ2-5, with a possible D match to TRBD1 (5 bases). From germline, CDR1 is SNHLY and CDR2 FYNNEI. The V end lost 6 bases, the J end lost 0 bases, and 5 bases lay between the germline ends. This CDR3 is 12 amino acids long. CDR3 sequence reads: CASRTDQETQYF. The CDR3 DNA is TGTGCCAGCAGGACAGACCAAGAGACCCAGTACTTC.

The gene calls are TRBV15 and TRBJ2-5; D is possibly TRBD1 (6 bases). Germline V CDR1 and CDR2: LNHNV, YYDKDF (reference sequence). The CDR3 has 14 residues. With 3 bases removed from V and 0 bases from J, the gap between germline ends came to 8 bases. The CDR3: CATSRDSNQETQYF. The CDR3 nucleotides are TGTGCCACCAGCAGGGACAGCAACCAAGAGACCCAGTACTTC.

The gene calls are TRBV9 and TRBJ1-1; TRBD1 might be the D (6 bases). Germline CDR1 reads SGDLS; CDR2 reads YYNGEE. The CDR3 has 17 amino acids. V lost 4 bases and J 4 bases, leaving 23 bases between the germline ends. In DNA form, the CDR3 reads TGTGCCAGCAGCTCCGATCCCGTTCGAGGAGGGGGCACTGAAGCTTTCTTT. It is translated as CASSSDPVRGGGTEAFF.

The CDR3 spells CASGLGPPGGYTF. CDR3 coding DNA: TGTGCTAGTGGTTTGGGCCCCCCTGGGGGCTACACCTTC. V is TRBV12-5 and J is TRBJ1-2; D is undetermined. Germline CDR1 and CDR2: LGHNT and FRNRAP. The CDR3 is made up of 13 amino acids. Trimming took 1 base from V and 8 from J, leaving 11 bases between them.

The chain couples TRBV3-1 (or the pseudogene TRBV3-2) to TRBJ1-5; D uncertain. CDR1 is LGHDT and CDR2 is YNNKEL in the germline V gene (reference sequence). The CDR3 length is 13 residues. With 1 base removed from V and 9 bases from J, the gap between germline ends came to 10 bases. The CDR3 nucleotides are TGTGCCAGCAGCCAAGCGCGGGATCTGCCCCAGCATTTT. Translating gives CASSQARDLPQHF.

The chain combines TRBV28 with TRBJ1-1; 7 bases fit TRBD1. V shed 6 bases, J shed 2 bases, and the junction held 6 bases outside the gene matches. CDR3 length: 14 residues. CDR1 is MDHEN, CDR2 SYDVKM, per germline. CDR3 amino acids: CASREQGPNTEAFF. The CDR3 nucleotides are TGTGCCAGCAGAGAACAGGGGCCCAACACTGAAGCTTTCTTT.

The CDR3 sequence: CASSYPSSYNEQFF. CDR3 DNA sequence: TGTGCCAGCAGCTATCCCTCGTCCTACAATGAGCAGTTCTTC. The chain employs TRBV6-2 or TRBV6-3 and TRBJ2-1, with D uncertain. Germline CDR1 MNHEY, CDR2 SVGEGT. Trimming cost V 6 bases and J 1 base, with 10 bases left between them. The CDR3 length is 14 residues.

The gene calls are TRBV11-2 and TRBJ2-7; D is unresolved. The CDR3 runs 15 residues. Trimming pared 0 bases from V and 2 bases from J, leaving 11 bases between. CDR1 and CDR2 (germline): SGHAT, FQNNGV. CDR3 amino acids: CASSLDSLGAYEQYF. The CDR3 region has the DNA TGTGCCAGCAGCTTAGACTCCCTCGGTGCCTACGAGCAGTACTTC.

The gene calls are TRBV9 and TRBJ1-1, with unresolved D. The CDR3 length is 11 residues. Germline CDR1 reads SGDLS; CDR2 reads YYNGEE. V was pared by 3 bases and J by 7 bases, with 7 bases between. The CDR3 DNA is TGTGCCAGCAGCGGACAAGGTGAAGCTTTCTTT. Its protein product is CASSGQGEAFF. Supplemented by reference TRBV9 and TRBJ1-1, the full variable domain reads DSGVTQTPKHLITATGQRVTLRCSPRSGDLSVYWYQQSLDQGLQFLIQYYNGEERAKGNILERFSAQQFPDLHSELNLSSLELGDSALYFCASSGQGEAFFGQGTRLTVV.

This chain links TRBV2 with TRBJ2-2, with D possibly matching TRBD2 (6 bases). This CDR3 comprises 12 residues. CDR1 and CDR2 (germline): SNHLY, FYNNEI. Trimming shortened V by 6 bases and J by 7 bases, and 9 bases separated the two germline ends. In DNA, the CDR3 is TGTGCCAGCAGCCGGGACTTCGGGGAGCTGTTTTTT. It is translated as CASSRDFGELFF.

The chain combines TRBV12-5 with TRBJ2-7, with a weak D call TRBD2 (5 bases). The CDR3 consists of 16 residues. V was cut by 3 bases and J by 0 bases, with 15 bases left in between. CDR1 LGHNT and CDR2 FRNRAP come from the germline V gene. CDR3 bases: TGTGCTAGTGGTTTCCTCTATCCGGGGAGCTCCTACGAGCAGTACTTC. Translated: CASGFLYPGSSYEQYF.

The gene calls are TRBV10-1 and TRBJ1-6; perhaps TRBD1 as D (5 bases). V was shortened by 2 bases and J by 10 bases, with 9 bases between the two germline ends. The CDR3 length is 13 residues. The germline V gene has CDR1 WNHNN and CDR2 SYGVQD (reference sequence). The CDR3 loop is CASSEGGASPLHF. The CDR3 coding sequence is TGCGCCAGCAGTGAGGGAGGGGCCTCACCCCTCCACTTT.

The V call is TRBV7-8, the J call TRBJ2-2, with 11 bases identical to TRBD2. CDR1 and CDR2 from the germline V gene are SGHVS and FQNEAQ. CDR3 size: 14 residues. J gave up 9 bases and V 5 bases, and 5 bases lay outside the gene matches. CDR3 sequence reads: CASSPVAGGRELFF. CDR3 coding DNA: TGTGCCAGCAGCCCGGTAGCGGGGGGGCGGGAGCTGTTTTTT.

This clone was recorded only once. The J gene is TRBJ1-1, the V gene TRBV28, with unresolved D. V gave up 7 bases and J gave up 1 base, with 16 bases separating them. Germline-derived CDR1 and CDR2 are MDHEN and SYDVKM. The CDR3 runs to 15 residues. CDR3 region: CASTLTPSWNTEAFF. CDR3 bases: TGTGCCAGCACTCTAACACCATCTTGGAACACTGAAGCTTTCTTT.

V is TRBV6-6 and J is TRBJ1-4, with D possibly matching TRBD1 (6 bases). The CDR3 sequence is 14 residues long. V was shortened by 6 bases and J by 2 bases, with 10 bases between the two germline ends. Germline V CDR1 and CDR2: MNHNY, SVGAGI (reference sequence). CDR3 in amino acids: CASRWGATNEKLFF. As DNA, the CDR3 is TGTGCCAGCAGATGGGGGGCGACTAATGAAAAACTGTTTTTT.

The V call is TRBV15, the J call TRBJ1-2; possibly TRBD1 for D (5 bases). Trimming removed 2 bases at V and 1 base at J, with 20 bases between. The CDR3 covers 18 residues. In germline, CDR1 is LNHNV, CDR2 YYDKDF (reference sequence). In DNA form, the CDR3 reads TGTGCCACCAGCAGACGCCAAGGCGCCGGGACTCATAACTATGGCTACACCTTC. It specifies CATSRRQGAGTHNYGYTF.

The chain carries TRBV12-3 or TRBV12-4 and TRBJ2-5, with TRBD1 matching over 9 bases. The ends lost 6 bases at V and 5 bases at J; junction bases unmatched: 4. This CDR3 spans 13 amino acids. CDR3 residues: CASRKQGAETQYF. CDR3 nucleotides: TGTGCCAGCAGGAAACAGGGGGCCGAGACCCAGTACTTC.

CDR3 DNA: TGCAGCGTTACCGCCATGACAGATTCCCCCACTGAAGCTTTCTTT. This sequence encodes CSVTAMTDSPTEAFF. The chain uses TRBV29-1 and TRBJ1-1; the D gene is possibly TRBD1 (5 bases). V gave up 5 bases and J gave up 4 bases, with 20 bases separating them. This CDR3 region has 15 residues. CDR1 is SQVTM, CDR2 ANQGSEA, per germline. Full variable domain (remainder filled in from reference TRBV29-1 and TRBJ1-1): SAVISQKPSRDICQRGTSLTIQCQVDSQVTMMFWYRQQPGQSLTLIATANQGSEATYESGFVIDKFPISRPNLTFSTLTVSNMSPEDSSIYLCSVTAMTDSPTEAFFGQGTRLTVV.

DNA of the CDR3: TGTGCCAGCAGGGCCGGGACAGGGGGAAATCAGCCCCAGCATTTT. Its protein product is CASRAGTGGNQPQHF. The rearrangement joins TRBV6-5 to TRBJ1-5; TRBD1 agrees at 11 bases. The V gene's germline CDR1 is MNHEY and CDR2 SVGAGI. V dropped 6 bases and J dropped 4; count of bases not matched to a gene: 5. There are 15 residues in the CDR3.

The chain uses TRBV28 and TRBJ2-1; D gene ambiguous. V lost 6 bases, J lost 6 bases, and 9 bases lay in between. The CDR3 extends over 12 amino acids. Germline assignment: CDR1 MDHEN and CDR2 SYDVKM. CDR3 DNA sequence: TGTGCCAGCAGCGCCGGTGGCAATGAGCAGTTCTTC. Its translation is CASSAGGNEQFF.